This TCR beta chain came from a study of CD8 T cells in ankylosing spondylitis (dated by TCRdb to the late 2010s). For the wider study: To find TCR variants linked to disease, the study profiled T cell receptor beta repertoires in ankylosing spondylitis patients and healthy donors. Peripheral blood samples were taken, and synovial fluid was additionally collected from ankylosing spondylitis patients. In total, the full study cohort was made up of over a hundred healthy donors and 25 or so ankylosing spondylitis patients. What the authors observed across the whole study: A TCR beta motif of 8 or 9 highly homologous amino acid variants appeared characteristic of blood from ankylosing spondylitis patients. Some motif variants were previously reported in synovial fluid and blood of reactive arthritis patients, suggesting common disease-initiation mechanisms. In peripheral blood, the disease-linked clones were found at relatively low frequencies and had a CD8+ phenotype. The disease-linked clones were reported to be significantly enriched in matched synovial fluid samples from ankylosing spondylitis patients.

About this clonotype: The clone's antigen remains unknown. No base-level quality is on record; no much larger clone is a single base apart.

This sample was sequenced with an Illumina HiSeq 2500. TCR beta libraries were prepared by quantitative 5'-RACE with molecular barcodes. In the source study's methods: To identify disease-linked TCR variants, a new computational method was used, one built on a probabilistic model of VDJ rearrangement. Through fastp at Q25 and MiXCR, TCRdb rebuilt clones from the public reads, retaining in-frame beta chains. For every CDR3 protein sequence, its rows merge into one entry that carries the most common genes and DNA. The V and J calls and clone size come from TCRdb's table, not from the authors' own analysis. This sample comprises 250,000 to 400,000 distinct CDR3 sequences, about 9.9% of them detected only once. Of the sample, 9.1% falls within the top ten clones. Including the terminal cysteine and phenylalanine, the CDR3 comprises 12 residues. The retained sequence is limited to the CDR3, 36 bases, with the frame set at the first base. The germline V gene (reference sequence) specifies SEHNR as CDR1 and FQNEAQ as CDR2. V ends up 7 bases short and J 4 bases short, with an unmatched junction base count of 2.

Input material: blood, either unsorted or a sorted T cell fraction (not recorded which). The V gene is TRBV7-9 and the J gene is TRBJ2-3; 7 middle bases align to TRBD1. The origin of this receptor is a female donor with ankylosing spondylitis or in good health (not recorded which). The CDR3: CASNTGADTQYF. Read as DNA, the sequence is TGTGCCAGCAACACAGGGGCAGATACGCAGTATTTT.